This T cell receptor (beta chain) was documented in a study of blood T cell repertoires in COVID-19. Study in general: The origin of the acute and convalescent COVID-19 samples was the United States, Italy and Spain. PBMCs, B-cell-depleted T cells, or T cells were the source of the cDNA or gDNA that made up the material.

Per the original methods: Counts of nucleated cells, estimated from reference gene primer amplification, were obtained. The data were produced by immunoSEQ multiplex PCR, yet TCRdb's version contains in-frame clones alone and is incomplete. V and J calls and clone size follow that table, whereas D and trimming were derived from the DNA. The sample consists of approximately 180,000 clones, 60% to 80% of them appearing once. This clone has more than one count but fewer than ten. Germline assignment: CDR1 SGHTS and CDR2 YDEGEE. V was pared by 4 bases and J by 0 bases, with 7 bases between. The CDR3 length is 13 residues.

J is TRBJ1-1 and V is TRBV5-8; D remains unclear. The specimen was peripheral blood. The source of this sequence is a woman in her seventies with acute or convalescent COVID-19. The CDR3 is CASSPSMNTEAFF. The CDR3 DNA reads TGTGCCAGCAGCCCAAGCATGAACACTGAAGCTTTCTTT.